Ten or more counts support the clone carrying this T cell receptor (beta chain). This specimen belongs to a study of T cells in Graves' hyperthyroidism and ophthalmopathy. The TCR beta CDR3 regions underwent amplification using RNA transcripts as the source. Researchers ran a first-round RT-PCR on the TCR CDR3 using the HTBI primer set. From the multiplex PCR reads, TCRdb called clonotypes with MiXCR, one entry per CDR3 protein. The sample holds roughly 700,000 distinct CDR3 sequences, 30% to 40% seen once. Uncontrolled infection, other autoimmune disease, pregnancy or lactation excluded patients. The CDR3 runs to 15 residues. Germline V gene sequence: CDR1 SGHRS, CDR2 YFSETQ. V lost 4 bases and J 9 bases, leaving 19 bases between the germline ends.

The sample consisted of blood. This TCR derives from a woman between 40 and 55 years old with Graves' hyperthyroidism. This chain joins TRBV5-1 and TRBJ2-2, with D perhaps matching TRBD1 or TRBD2 (5 bases each). CDR3 in amino acids: CASSPLGRGWRELFF. The CDR3 DNA reads as TGCGCCAGCAGCCCCCTAGGTCGGGGCTGGCGGGAGCTGTTTTTT.